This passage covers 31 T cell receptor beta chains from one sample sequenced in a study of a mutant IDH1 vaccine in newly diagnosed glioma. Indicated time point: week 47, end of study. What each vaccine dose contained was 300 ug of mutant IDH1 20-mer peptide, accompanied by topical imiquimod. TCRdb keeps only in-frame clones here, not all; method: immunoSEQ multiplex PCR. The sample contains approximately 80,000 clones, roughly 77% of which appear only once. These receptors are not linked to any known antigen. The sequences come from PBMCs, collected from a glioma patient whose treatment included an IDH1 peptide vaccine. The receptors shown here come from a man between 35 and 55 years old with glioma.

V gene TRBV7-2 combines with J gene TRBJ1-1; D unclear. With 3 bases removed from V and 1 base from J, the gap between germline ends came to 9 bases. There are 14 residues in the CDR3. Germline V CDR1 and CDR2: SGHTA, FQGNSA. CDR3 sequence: CASSFWVSNTEAFF. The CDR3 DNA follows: TGTGCCAGCAGCTTTTGGGTTTCGAACACTGAAGCTTTCTTT.

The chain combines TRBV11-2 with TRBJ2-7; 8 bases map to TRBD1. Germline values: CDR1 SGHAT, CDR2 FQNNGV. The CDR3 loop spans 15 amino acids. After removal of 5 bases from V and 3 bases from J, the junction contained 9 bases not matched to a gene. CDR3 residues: CASSPEPGQDYEQYF. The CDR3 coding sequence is TGTGCCAGCAGCCCTGAACCGGGACAGGACTACGAGCAGTACTTC. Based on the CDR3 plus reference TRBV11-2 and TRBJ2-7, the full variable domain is EAGVAQSPRYKIIEKRQSVAFWCNPISGHATLYWYQQILGQGPKLLIQFQNNGVVDDSQLPKDRFSAERLKGVDSTLKIQPAKLEDSAVYLCASSPEPGQDYEQYFGPGTRLTVT.

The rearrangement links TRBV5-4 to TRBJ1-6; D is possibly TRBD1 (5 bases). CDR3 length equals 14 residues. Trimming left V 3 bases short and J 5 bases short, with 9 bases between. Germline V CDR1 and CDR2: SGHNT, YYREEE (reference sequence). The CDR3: CASSWGGNNSPLHF. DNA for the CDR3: TGTGCCAGCAGCTGGGGGGGGAATAATTCACCCCTCCACTTT.

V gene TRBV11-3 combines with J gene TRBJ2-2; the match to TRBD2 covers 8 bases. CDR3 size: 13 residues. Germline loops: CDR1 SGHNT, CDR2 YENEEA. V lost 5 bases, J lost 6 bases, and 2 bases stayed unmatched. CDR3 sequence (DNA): TGTGCCAGCAGCGTTAGCGGGGCCGGGGAGCTGTTTTTT. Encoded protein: CASSVSGAGELFF.

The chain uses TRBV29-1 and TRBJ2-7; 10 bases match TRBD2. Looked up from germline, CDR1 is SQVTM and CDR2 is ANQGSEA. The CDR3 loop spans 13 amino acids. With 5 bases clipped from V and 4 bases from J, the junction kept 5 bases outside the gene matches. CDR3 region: CSVQSSGSYEQYF. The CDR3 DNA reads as TGCAGCGTTCAGTCTAGCGGGAGTTACGAGCAGTACTTC.

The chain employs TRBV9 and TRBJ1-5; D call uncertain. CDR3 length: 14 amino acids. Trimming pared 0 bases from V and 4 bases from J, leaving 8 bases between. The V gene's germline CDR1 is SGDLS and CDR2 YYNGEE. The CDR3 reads CASSVGRLNQPQHF. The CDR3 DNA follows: TGTGCCAGCAGCGTAGGCCGCCTTAATCAGCCCCAGCATTTT.

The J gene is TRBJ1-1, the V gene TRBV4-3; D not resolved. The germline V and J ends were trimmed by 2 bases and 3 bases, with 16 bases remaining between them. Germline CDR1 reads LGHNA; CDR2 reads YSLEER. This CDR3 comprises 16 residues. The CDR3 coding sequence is TGCGCCAGCAGCCAAAGGGAGGGCTTTAGGGACACTGAAGCTTTCTTT. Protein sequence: CASSQREGFRDTEAFF.

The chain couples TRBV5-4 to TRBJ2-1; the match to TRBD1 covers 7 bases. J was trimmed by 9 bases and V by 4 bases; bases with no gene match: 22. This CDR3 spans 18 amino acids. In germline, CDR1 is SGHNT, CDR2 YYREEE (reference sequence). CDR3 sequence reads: CASSKPQNYRGGDGEQFF. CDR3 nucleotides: TGTGCCAGCAGCAAACCGCAAAATTACAGGGGTGGGGACGGTGAGCAGTTCTTC.

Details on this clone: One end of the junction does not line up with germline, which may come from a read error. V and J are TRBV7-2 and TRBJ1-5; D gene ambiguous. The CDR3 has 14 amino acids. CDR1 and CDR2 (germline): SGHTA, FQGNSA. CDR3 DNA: TGTGCCAGCCCCAGTGGCTGGTTGGGTCAGCCCCAGCACTTT. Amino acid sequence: CASPSGWLGQPQHF.

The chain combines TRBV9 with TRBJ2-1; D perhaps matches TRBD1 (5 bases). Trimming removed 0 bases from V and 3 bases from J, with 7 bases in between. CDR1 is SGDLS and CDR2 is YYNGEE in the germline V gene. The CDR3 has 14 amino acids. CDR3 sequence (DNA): TGTGCCAGCAGCGTAGAGGACAACTACAATGAGCAGTTCTTC. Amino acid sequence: CASSVEDNYNEQFF.

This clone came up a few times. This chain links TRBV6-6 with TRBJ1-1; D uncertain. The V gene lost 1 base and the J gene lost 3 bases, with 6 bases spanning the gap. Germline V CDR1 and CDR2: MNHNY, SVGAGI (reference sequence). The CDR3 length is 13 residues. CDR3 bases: TGTGCCAGCAGTTACTTCGCGGACACTGAAGCTTTCTTT. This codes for CASSYFADTEAFF.

CDR3 in amino acids: CASSPVTGIGYNEQFF. The CDR3 nucleotides read TGTGCCAGCTCCCCTGTGACAGGGATCGGATACAATGAGCAGTTCTTC. The rearrangement joins TRBV18 to TRBJ2-1; TRBD1 matches at 7 bases. After removal of 6 bases from V and 4 bases from J, the junction contained 12 bases not matched to a gene. CDR3 length: 16 amino acids. The germline gives CDR1 KGHSH, CDR2 LQKENI. Full variable domain (outside the CDR3, taken from reference TRBV18 and TRBJ2-1): NAGVMQNPRHLVRRRGQEARLRCSPMKGHSHVYWYRQLPEEGLKFMVYLQKENIIDESGMPKERFSAEFPKEGPSILRIQQVVRGDSAAYFCASSPVTGIGYNEQFFGPGTRLTVL.

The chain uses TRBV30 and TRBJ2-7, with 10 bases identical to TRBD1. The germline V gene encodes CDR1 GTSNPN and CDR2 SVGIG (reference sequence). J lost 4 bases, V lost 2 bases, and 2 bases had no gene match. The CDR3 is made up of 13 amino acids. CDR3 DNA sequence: TGTGCCTGGAGTAGGGACAGGGGTTACGAGCAGTACTTC. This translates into CAWSRDRGYEQYF. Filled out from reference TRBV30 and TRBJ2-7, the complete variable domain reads SQTIHQWPATLVQPVGSPLSLECTVEGTSNPNLYWYRQAAGRGLQLLFYSVGIGQISSEVPQNLSASRPQDRQFILSSKKLLLSDSGFYLCAWSRDRGYEQYFGPGTRLTVT.

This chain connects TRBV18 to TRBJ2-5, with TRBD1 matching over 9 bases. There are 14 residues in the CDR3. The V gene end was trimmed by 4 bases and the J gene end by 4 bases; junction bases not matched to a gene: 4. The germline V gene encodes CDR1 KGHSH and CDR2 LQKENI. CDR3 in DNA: TGTGCCAGCTCACGTACGGGACAGGGAGAGACCCAGTACTTC. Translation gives CASSRTGQGETQYF.

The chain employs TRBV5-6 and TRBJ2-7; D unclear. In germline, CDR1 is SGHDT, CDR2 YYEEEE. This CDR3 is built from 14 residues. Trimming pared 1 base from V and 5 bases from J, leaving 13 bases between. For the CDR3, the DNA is TGTGCCAGCAGCTTGCTAGGCCGCTTTGACGAGCAGTACTTC. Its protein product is CASSLLGRFDEQYF.

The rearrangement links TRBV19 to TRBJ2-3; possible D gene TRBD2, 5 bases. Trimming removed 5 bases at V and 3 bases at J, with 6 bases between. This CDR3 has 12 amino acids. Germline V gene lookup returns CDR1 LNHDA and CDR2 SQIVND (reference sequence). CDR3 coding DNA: TGTGCCAGTAGTGCGGGTACAGATACGCAGTATTTT. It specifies CASSAGTDTQYF. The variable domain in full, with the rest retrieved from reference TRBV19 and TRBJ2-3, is DGGITQSPKYLFRKEGQNVTLSCEQNLNHDAMYWYRQDPGQGLRLIYYSQIVNDFQKGDIAEGYSVSREKKESFPLTVTSAQKNPTAFYLCASSAGTDTQYFGPGTRLTVL.

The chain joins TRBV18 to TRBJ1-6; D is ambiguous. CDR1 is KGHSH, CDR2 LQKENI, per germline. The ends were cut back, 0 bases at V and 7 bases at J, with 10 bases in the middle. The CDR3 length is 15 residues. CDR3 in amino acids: CASSPPTAENSPLHF. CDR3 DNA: TGTGCCAGCTCACCACCGACGGCGGAGAATTCACCCCTCCACTTT.

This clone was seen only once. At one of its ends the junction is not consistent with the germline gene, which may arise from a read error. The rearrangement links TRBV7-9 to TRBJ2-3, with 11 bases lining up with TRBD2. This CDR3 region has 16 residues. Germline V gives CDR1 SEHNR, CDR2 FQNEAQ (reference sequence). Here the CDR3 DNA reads TGCGCCAGCAGCCCGGGGACTAGCGGAAGCACAGATACGCAGTATTTT. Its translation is CASSPGTSGSTDTQYF.

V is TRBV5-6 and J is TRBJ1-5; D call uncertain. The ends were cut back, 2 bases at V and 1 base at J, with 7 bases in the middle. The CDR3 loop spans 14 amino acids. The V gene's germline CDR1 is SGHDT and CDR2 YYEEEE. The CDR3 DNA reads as TGTGCCAGCAGCTTCGGTAAGAGCAATCAGCCCCAGCATTTT. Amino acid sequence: CASSFGKSNQPQHF.

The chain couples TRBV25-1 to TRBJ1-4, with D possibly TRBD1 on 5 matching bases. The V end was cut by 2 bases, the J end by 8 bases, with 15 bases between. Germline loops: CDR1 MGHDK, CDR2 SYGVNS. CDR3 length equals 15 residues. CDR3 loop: CASSERAGGGEKLFF. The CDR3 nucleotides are TGTGCCAGCAGTGAAAGGGCGGGGGGAGGCGAAAAACTGTTTTTT.

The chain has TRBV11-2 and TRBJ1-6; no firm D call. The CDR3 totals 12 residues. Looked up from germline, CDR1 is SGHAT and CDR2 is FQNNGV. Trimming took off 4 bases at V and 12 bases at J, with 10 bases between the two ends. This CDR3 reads CASSWHPGPLHF. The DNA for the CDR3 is TGTGCCAGCAGCTGGCACCCCGGACCCCTCCACTTT.

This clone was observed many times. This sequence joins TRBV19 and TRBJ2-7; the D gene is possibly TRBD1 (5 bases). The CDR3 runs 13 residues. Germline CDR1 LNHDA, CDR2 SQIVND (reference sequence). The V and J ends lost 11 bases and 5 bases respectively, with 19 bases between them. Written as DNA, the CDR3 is TGTGCCTCACGGTCAACAGGTGGGGACGAGCAGTACTTC. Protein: CASRSTGGDEQYF.

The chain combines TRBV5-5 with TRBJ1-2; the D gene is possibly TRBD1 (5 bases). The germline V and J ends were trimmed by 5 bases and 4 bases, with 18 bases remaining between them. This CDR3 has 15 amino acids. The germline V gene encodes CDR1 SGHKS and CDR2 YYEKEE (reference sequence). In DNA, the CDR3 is TGTGCCAGCAGTTTTGCGGGAGGGGCTTTCTATGGCTACACCTTC. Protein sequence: CASSFAGGAFYGYTF.

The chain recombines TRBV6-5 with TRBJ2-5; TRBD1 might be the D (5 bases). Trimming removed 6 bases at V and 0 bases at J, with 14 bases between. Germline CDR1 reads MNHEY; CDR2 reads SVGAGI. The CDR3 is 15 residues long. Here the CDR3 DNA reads TGTGCCAGCAGAGAGTTTAAGGGGTACCAAGAGACCCAGTACTTC. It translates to CASREFKGYQETQYF.

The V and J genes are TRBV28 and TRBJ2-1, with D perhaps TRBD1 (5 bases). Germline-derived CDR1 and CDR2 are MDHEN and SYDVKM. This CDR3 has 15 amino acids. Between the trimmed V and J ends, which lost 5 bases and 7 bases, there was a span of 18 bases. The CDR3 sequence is CASSGYVGLGNEQFF. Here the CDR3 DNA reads TGTGCCAGCAGTGGGTACGTGGGGCTGGGGAATGAGCAGTTCTTC.

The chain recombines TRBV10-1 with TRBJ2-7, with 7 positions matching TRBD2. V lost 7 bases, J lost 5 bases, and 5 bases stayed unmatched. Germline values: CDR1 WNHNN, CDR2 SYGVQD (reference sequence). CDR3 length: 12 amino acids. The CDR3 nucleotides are TGCGCCAGCATGGGCGGGAGAAACGAGCAGTACTTC. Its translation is CASMGGRNEQYF.

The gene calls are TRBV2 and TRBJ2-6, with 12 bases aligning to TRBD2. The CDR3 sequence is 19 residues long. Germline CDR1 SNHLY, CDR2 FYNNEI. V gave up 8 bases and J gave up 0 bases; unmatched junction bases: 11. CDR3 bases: TGTGCCAGCTCACCCAGGACTAGCGGGGTACTCTCTGGGGCCAACGTCCTGACTTTC. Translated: CASSPRTSGVLSGANVLTF.

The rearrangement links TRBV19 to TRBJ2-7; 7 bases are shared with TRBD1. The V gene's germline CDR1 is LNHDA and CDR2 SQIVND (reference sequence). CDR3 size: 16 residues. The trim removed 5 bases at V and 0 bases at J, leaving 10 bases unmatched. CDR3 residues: CASSPTGQVISYEQYF. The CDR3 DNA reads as TGTGCCAGTAGTCCGACCGGACAGGTTATCTCCTACGAGCAGTACTTC.

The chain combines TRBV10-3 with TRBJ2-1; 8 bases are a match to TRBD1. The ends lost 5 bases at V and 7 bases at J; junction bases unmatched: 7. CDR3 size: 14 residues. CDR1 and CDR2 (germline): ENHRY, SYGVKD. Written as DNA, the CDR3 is TGTGCCATCAGTCAGGACAGGGCTTTGAATGAGCAGTTCTTC. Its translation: CAISQDRALNEQFF.

The chain's CDR3 is CASSLQGARTEAFF. In DNA form, the CDR3 reads TGTGCCAGCTCTCTACAGGGGGCCAGGACTGAAGCTTTCTTT. This sequence joins TRBV18 and TRBJ1-1; 9 bases agree with TRBD1. The length of the CDR3 is 14 residues. The J segment lost 5 bases and the V segment lost 6 bases, leaving 7 bases of the junction unmatched. Germline V CDR1 and CDR2: KGHSH, LQKENI.

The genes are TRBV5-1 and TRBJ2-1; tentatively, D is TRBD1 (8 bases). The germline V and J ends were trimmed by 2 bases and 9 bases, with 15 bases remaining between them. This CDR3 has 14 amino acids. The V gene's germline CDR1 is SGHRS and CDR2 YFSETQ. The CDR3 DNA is TGCGCCAGCAGCTTACACAGGGGGAGGGGTGAGCAGTTCTTC. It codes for CASSLHRGRGEQFF. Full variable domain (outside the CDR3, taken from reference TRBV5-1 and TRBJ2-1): KAGVTQTPRYLIKTRGQQVTLSCSPISGHRSVSWYQQTPGQGLQFLFEYFSETQRNKGNFPGRFSGRQFSNSRSEMNVSTLELGDSALYLCASSLHRGRGEQFFGPGTRLTVL.